This T cell receptor (beta chain) was identified during a study of vaccination and CD4 T cells after COVID-19. Oncomine TCR Beta short-read sequencing was applied to DNA from cultured CD4+ T cells. Extraction of genomic DNA was performed on cultured CD4+ T cells. TCRdb re-called the PCR reads through MiXCR, storing one row per CDR3 protein. Of 15,000 to 20,000 distinct CDR3 sequences in the sample, 55% to 60% were seen once. This clonotype has only a few counts. The antigen remains undetermined. Sample treatment: roughly 11-day PBMC culture with coronavirus spike peptide pools or control peptides (ViraFEST assay). Germline CDR1 SEHNR, CDR2 FQNEAQ (reference sequence). The CDR3 spans 13 residues. With 5 bases clipped from V and 3 bases from J, the junction kept 1 base outside the gene matches.

J is TRBJ2-3 and V is TRBV7-9, with 8 bases fitting TRBD1. This TCR derives from a human donor who had recovered from COVID-19. Sequenced here: CD4+ T cells from blood, cultured in vitro, sampled after SARS-CoV-2 vaccination. CDR3 amino acids: CASSGQGTDTQYF. The CDR3 bases are TGTGCCAGCAGCGGACAGGGAACAGATACGCAGTATTTT.